Detailed here is one T cell receptor beta chain. The ends lost 4 bases at V and 0 bases at J; junction bases unmatched: 4. The V gene's germline CDR1 is LGHDT and CDR2 YNNKEL (reference sequence). This CDR3 spans 16 amino acids. These data are taken from a study of blood T cell repertoires in COVID-19. Study-level information: From T cells, B-cell-depleted T cells, or PBMCs came the material, which was cDNA or gDNA.

Profiling relied on immunoSEQ multiplex PCR, and the TCRdb table lists in-frame clones only, not all of them. The repertoire holds roughly 91,000 clones, with less than 90% as singletons. The chain carries TRBV3-1 (or the pseudogene TRBV3-2) and TRBJ2-1; TRBD2 aligns across 9 bases. The sequencing input was peripheral blood. This TCR was sampled from a man aged 65-85 years with active or convalescent COVID-19. This CDR3 is CASSRNSGGSYNEQFF. The DNA of the CDR3 is TGTGCCAGCAGCCGGAATAGCGGGGGCTCCTACAATGAGCAGTTCTTC.